These T cell receptor beta chains were read from a single sample in a study of blood T cell repertoires in COVID-19. Clones were read by immunoSEQ multiplex PCR, and TCRdb kept only the in-frame ones, dropping some. The sample holds over 55,000 clones, 70% to 80% seen once. Sequencing used peripheral blood. The source is an older woman with acute or convalescent COVID-19. The CDR3 runs from the conserved cysteine through the conserved F or W. The D gene is left open where the match is weak. Size values are once, few and many counts, or a class for expanded clones, and some rows have none.

V gene	CDR3 length	clone size	J gene	D gene	CDR3 DNA	CDR3 protein
TRBV19	16	.	TRBJ2-3	TRBD2	TGTGCCAGTAGGAGTAGCGGGGGAGCGAGCACAGATACGCAGTATTTT	CASRSSGGASTDTQYF
TRBV18	14	.	TRBJ1-3	.	TGTGCCAGCTCTGCGGGAGGGGCTGGAAACACCATATATTTT	CASSAGGAGNTIYF
TRBV2	13	.	TRBJ2-1	.	TGTGCCAGCACCTTGGGGGGTTGGGATGAGCAGTTCTTC	CASTLGGWDEQFF
TRBV19	19	.	TRBJ1-3	TRBD1	TGTGCCAGTAGACTCGGATACGGACAGGGGGCTGACTCTGGAAACACCATATATTTT	CASRLGYGQGADSGNTIYF
TRBV24-1	12	.	TRBJ2-1	.	TGTGCCACCAGTGATTTTTTAAATGAGCAGTTCTTC	CATSDFLNEQFF
TRBV15	12	.	TRBJ1-2	.	TGTGCCACCAGCAGTCTTCACTATGGCTACACCTTC	CATSSLHYGYTF
TRBV7-2	14	.	TRBJ2-7	TRBD2	TGTGCCAGCAGCTTAGGGAGCGGGAGGACGGAGCAGTACTTC	CASSLGSGRTEQYF
TRBV28	15	few	TRBJ2-7	.	TGTGCCAGCAGTTTGACCGGGACTTCTTCCTACGAGCAGTACTTC	CASSLTGTSSYEQYF
TRBV7-9	15	once	TRBJ2-6	.	TGTGCCAGCAGCTTGGAGAAAACTGGGGCCAACGTCCTGACTTTC	CASSLEKTGANVLTF
TRBV29-1	14	.	TRBJ1-1	.	TGCAGCGTTGCCGGGGGAAGCGAGAACACTGAAGCTTTCTTT	CSVAGGSENTEAFF
TRBV19	15	medium-sized	TRBJ1-2	TRBD1	TGTGCCAGTAGTACCCAGGGGGTGGAAGGAAGCGGCTACACCTTC	CASSTQGVEGSGYTF
TRBV7-2	12	once	TRBJ2-7	.	TGTGCCAGCAGCCTAACAGGCTACGAGCAGTACTTC	CASSLTGYEQYF
TRBV11-2	15	.	TRBJ2-2	.	TGTGCCAGCAGCTTATACGGGGTCACCACCGGGGAGCTGTTTTTT	CASSLYGVTTGELFF
TRBV6-5	12	.	TRBJ2-2	.	TGTGCCAGCAGAGTTGAGACCGGGGAGCTGTTTTTT	CASRVETGELFF
TRBV6-5	15	.	TRBJ1-2	TRBD1	TGTGCCAGCAGTTCCCTGACAGGGGGCTTGGATGGCTACACCTTC	CASSSLTGGLDGYTF
TRBV7-2	15	.	TRBJ1-1	TRBD1	TGTGCCAGCAGCGGGCGGACAGGGGGGTACACTGAAGCTTTCTTT	CASSGRTGGYTEAFF
TRBV28	13	.	TRBJ2-2	.	TGTGCCAGCAGTTTTATCCGCACCGGGGAGCTGTTTTTT	CASSFIRTGELFF
TRBV29-1	11	.	TRBJ2-2	.	TGCAGCGCGCGGAACACCGGGGAGCTGTTTTTT	CSARNTGELFF
TRBV10-3	13	.	TRBJ1-4	TRBD1	TGTGCCACTGGACAGGGAAAGGGCGAAAAACTGTTTTTT	CATGQGKGEKLFF
TRBV5-6	15	.	TRBJ1-3	.	TGTGCCAGCAGCCGGACCAGGGTTTACGGAAACACCATATATTTT	CASSRTRVYGNTIYF
TRBV6-1	13	once	TRBJ1-2	.	TGTGCCAGCAGTGAGAGTCAGGGTTATGGCTACACCTTC	CASSESQGYGYTF
TRBV6-4	13	.	TRBJ1-1	.	TGTGCCAGCAGTCGGGGTAGGGACACTGAAGCTTTCTTT	CASSRGRDTEAFF
TRBV2	12	.	TRBJ2-5	.	TGTGCCAGCAGTAACACTAAAGAGACCCAGTACTTC	CASSNTKETQYF
TRBV5-4	15	.	TRBJ1-2	TRBD1	TGTGCCAGCAGCGTAGACGAGGACAGGGTTCTGGGCTACACCTTC	CASSVDEDRVLGYTF
TRBV7-2	14	.	TRBJ1-3	.	TGTGCCAGCAGCTACCCTGGGAGGGGAAACACCATATATTTT	CASSYPGRGNTIYF
TRBV9	13	.	TRBJ2-7	TRBD1	TGTGCCAGCAGCAAAGGGACAGCCTACGAGCAGTACTTC	CASSKGTAYEQYF
TRBV9	15	.	TRBJ2-7	TRBD2	TGTGCCAGCAGCGTAGACCTAGCGGGAGTCGGCGAGCAGTACTTC	CASSVDLAGVGEQYF
TRBV10-3	14	.	TRBJ1-6	TRBD1	TGTGCCATCGGGGGTGGAGAGGGGACAGCTCCCCTCCACTTT	CAIGGGEGTAPLHF
TRBV4-2	11	.	TRBJ2-7	.	TGTGCCAGCAGCCAAGGCGGAGTAAGGTACTTC	CASSQGGVRYF
TRBV6-1	19	.	TRBJ2-4	.	TGTGCCAGCAGTGAAGACATAGGAAGACGGGGTGGGAGGAAAAACATTCAGTACTTC	CASSEDIGRRGGRKNIQYF
TRBV7-2	14	.	TRBJ1-2	.	TGTGCCAGCAGCTTAGCTTTCGGGGGAGATGGCTACACCTTC	CASSLAFGGDGYTF
TRBV3-1/TRBV3-2	15	few	TRBJ2-7	TRBD2	TGTGCCAGCAGCCCGACTAGCGGGAGTCCCTACGAGCAGTACTTC	CASSPTSGSPYEQYF
TRBV18	15	.	TRBJ2-5	.	TGTGCCAGCTCACCACCGGGACTGTCCCAAGAGACCCAGTACTTC	CASSPPGLSQETQYF
TRBV10-2	17	.	TRBJ2-1	.	TGCGCCAGCAGGCCCGCCAACCAGGGGCGGTCAGCAAATGAGCAGTTCTTC	CASRPANQGRSANEQFF
TRBV2	16	.	TRBJ2-1	TRBD2	TGTGCCAGCACCCCCCGGACTAGCGGGGCTTTAGATGAGCAGTTCTTC	CASTPRTSGALDEQFF
TRBV5-1	13	.	TRBJ2-3	.	TGCGCCAGCAGCTTGAGAGACACAGATACGCAGTATTTT	CASSLRDTDTQYF